This entry is about one T cell receptor (beta chain). At least ten counts were recorded for this clonotype. The antigen this receptor binds is unknown. Base qualities are not provided; no much larger clone lies one nucleotide away. This specimen comes from a study of read filtering for tumor transcriptome and immune sequencing (dated by TCRdb to the early 2020s). Describing the broader study: The cohort was composed of approximately 16 male and some 15 female patients, with a mean age of approximately 66 years and an age range of roughly 45 to 80. By revised international staging, 8 patients were R-ISS I, over 15 were R-ISS II and about 7 were R-ISS III. After DNase treatment, whole-transcriptome libraries were prepared using the TruSeq RNA Access Library Prep Kit. TCR-region mapped reads per sample ranged from about 3.5 to 10.27 million with IR-seq versus only roughly 75 to 1273 with RNA-seq. The study compared TCR repertoires from targeted immune repertoire sequencing and bulk whole-transcriptome sequencing run on the same bone marrow samples. As a main aim, a read-filtering strategy for immune repertoire data was addressed, with the specific question being whether clonotypes supported by a single read should be removed. The full study reports these points: Removing single-read clonotypes increased the correlation between IR-seq and RNA-seq shared clonotype proportions. Compared with RNA-seq, IR-seq captured clonotypes at much greater depth and more reliably, and a smaller IR-seq throughput was enough to identify most of the shared clonotypes. In IR-seq, 80% to 85% of clonotypes but 3% to 4.5% of total reads were represented by single-read clonotypes, whereas in RNA-seq, 74.6% of clonotypes and almost 45% of reads were represented by single-read clonotypes. The sorted CD138-negative fraction was composed of a mixed bone marrow immune population rather than of purified T cells.

The Immunoverse kit was used to build TCR libraries from 400 ng RNA, with molecular barcoded adaptors covering alpha/delta and beta/gamma chains. The same RNA used for transcriptome sequencing was used for TCR library preparation. TCR libraries were sequenced on an Illumina HiSeq 4000 with 2 x 150 cycles. The authors processed their data as follows. MiXCR aligned TCR reads to human V, D, J and C references and assembled the aligned reads into CDR3 clonotypes, with quality filtering and error correction included. Clonotype counts and gene usage diversity were analyzed with the tcR package in R. Raw mapping reads were checked after the RNA-seq reads had been mapped by STAR aligner version 2.5.3a onto the human GRCh37 genome. To test the effect of sequencing depth on detected clonotypes, IR-seq fastq files were randomly downsampled using Seqtk 1.3. TCRdb's own reprocessing of the public reads used fastp at Q25 and MiXCR and kept productive beta chains. Entries are consolidated by CDR3 protein sequence, retaining the most common genes and DNA. Here the V and J calls rest on TCRdb's processing, not on the authors' analysis. This sample is represented by approximately 93,000 distinct CDR3 sequences; under 25% of them were singletons. About an eighth of the sample rests with the top ten.

V loses 6 bases at its end and J loses 0 bases; junction bases beyond the gene matches: 4. Based on the germline V gene, the CDR1 and CDR2 sequences are MDHEN and SYDVKM. Including the terminal cysteine and phenylalanine, the CDR3 comprises 15 residues. Solely the CDR3 DNA is kept, with 45 bases framed from the first base. Every patient had bone marrow sampled at the time of active disease. Isolation of bone marrow mononuclear cells was performed by Ficoll-Hypaque density gradient centrifugation. To remove myeloma plasma cells, the cells were labeled with CD138 magnetic microbeads on a MACS separator, and CD138-negative cells were then collected by negative selection. The purity of the isolated cells was checked by flow cytometry with CD138 antibodies on an Attune NxT. TRIzol reagent was used to extract total RNA, which was then quantified with a NanoDrop spectrophotometer. For each patient, the CD138-negative bone marrow sample underwent paired RNA-seq and IR-seq.

The source material was a population of CD138-negative cells sorted from bone marrow. The cell subset or site label corresponds to: bone marrow mononuclear cells depleted of CD138+ plasma/myeloma cells by negative magnetic selection. Here the chain combines TRBV28 and TRBJ2-2; 7 of the junction bases match TRBD1. The sequence came from a donor at least 40 years old with multiple myeloma. The CDR3 amino acid sequence is: CASRSGGPNTGELFF. The DNA sequence is given as TGTGCCAGCAGGTCAGGGGGTCCGAACACCGGGGAGCTGTTTTTT. With the portions outside the CDR3 filled from the reference TRBV28 and TRBJ2-2 genes, the complete variable region becomes DVKVTQSSRYLVKRTGEKVFLECVQDMDHENMFWYRQDPGLGLRLIYFSYDVKMKEKGDIPEGYSVSREKKERFSLILESASTNQTSMYLCASRSGGPNTGELFFGEGSRLTVL.